These T cell receptor beta chains were read from a single sample in a study of T cell responses to AZD1222 COVID-19 vaccine. Sequenced by immunoSEQ multiplex PCR; TCRdb stores in-frame clones only, minus some. Of more than 85,000 clones detected, about 90% appear once; the ten largest clones hold about 7.8%. Specimen: peripheral blood, collected on day 0 of AZD1222 vaccination. These receptors were collected from an adult in good health. Each CDR3 is given with its conserved first and last residue. D genes are given only for firm matches.

CDR3	DNA	J	length	D	V
CASTERVCEQYF	TGTGCCAGTACTGAGCGAGTCTGCGAGCAGTACTTC	TRBJ2-7	12	.	TRBV19
CASSIRRGSGNTIYF	TGTGCCAGCAGCATTAGACGGGGATCTGGAAACACCATATATTTT	TRBJ1-3	15	.	TRBV3-1/TRBV3-2
CSVEIRRELFF	TGCAGCGTTGAAATTCGGAGGGAACTGTTTTTT	TRBJ1-4	11	.	TRBV29-1
CASSYEGSYNEQFF	TGTGCCAGCAGTTACGAAGGCTCCTACAATGAGCAGTTCTTC	TRBJ2-1	14	.	TRBV6-2/TRBV6-3
CASCCSGGRIADF	TGTGCCAGCTGTTGTAGCGGGGGTAGAATTGCCGACTTC	TRBJ2-5	13	TRBD2	TRBV6-5
CASSLGTLNYGYTF	TGTGCCAGCAGTTTAGGTACACTCAACTATGGCTACACCTTC	TRBJ1-2	14	.	TRBV28
CASSLWLGTEAFF	TGTGCCAGCAGCTTGTGGCTGGGGACTGAAGCTTTCTTT	TRBJ1-1	13	.	TRBV5-6
CACMGGPGTGELFF	TGTGCCTGCATGGGGGGGCCTGGCACCGGGGAGCTGTTTTTT	TRBJ2-2	14	.	TRBV30
CASSLRDGTEAFF	TGTGCCAGCAGCTTAAGGGACGGCACTGAAGCTTTCTTT	TRBJ1-1	13	.	TRBV7-8
CASSSGASFQNIQYF	TGTGCCAGCTCATCAGGGGCCTCTTTTCAAAACATTCAGTACTTC	TRBJ2-4	15	.	TRBV18
CASSPHPGHVYGYTF	TGTGCCAGCTCACCACACCCGGGACACGTCTATGGCTACACCTTC	TRBJ1-2	15	.	TRBV18
CASSPGQSEAFF	TGTGCCAGCTCACCGGGACAGAGTGAAGCTTTCTTT	TRBJ1-1	12	TRBD1	TRBV18
CASSQARPGVWADTQYF	TGTGCCAGCAGCCAAGCTCGCCCGGGGGTTTGGGCAGATACGCAGTATTTT	TRBJ2-3	17	.	TRBV3-1/TRBV3-2
CASSYIRGGNNQPQHF	TGTGCCAGCAGTTACATCAGGGGTGGGAACAATCAGCCCCAGCATTTT	TRBJ1-5	16	.	TRBV6-2/TRBV6-3
CASSHPTGRNTEAFF	TGTGCCAGCAGCCACCCGACTGGTAGGAACACTGAAGCTTTCTTT	TRBJ1-1	15	.	TRBV14
CASSDETGGSYEQYF	TGTGCCAGCAGTGACGAGACAGGGGGATCCTACGAGCAGTACTTC	TRBJ2-7	15	TRBD1	TRBV2
CASSPLAGGPYEQYF	TGCGCCAGCAGCCCCCTCGCGGGGGGGCCCTACGAGCAGTACTTC	TRBJ2-7	15	TRBD2	TRBV4-1
CASRTLGDGSYNEQFF	TGTGCCAGCAGGACCCTGGGCGACGGCTCCTACAATGAGCAGTTCTTC	TRBJ2-1	16	.	TRBV21-1
CATKEGAEDTQYF	TGTGCCACCAAGGAGGGGGCGGAAGATACGCAGTATTTT	TRBJ2-3	13	.	TRBV24-1
CSVEGRGYGYTF	TGCAGCGTTGAAGGCAGAGGCTATGGCTACACCTTC	TRBJ1-2	12	.	TRBV29-1